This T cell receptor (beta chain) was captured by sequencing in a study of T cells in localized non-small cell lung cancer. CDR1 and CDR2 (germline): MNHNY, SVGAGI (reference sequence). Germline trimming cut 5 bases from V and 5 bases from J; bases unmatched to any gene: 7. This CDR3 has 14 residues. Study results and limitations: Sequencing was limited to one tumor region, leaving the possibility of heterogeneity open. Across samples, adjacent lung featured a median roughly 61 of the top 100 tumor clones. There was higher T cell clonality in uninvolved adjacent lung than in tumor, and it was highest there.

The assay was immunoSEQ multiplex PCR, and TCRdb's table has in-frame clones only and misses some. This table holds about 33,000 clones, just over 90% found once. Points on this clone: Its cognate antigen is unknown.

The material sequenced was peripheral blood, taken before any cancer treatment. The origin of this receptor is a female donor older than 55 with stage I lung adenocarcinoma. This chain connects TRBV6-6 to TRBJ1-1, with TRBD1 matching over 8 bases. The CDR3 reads CASSGGTGWTEAFF. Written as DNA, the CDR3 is TGTGCCAGCAGTGGCGGGACAGGCTGGACTGAAGCTTTCTTT.